This TCR beta chain was sequenced in a study of human T cells and chemical hapten exposure. The length of the CDR3 is 14 residues. Germline V lookup: CDR1 LGHNA, CDR2 YSLEER. V was cut by 0 bases and J by 1 base, with 6 bases left in between. TCRdb reprocessed the RACE reads with MiXCR, giving one entry per CDR3 protein. The table has around 340,000 distinct CDR3 sequences, roughly 6.9% seen once; the top ten hold approximately 8.9%. This clonotype has just a few counts. Time point here: patch test 1, 2 weeks after DPC sensitization. Treatment of the sample: therapeutic diphenylcyclopropenone sensitization with weekly scalp DPC.

Specimen: whole blood, collected in connection with sensitization to the hapten diphenylcyclopropenone (DPC). This chain connects TRBV4-3 to TRBJ1-2; D gene uncertain. The receptor was isolated from a young woman with alopecia areata. Some clones in this sample may be carry-over from other donors' samples. CDR3 nucleotides: TGCGCCAGCAGCCAAGAGTGGAGTAACTATGGCTACACCTTC. Translated: CASSQEWSNYGYTF.